This T cell receptor (beta chain) was sequenced during a study of T cells in Graves' hyperthyroidism and ophthalmopathy. Whole-study findings and limits: The model made its ophthalmopathy prediction, and onset followed a median approximately 7 months later.

Amplified regions were TCR beta CDR3 sequences from RNA transcripts. A first-round RT-PCR of the TCR CDR3 used the HTBI primer set. MiXCR, applied by TCRdb to the multiplex PCR reads, yields one record per CDR3 protein. The table shows roughly 700,000 distinct CDR3 sequences, with roughly 15% occurring only once. CDR3 length: 12 residues. Trimming took 6 bases from V and 4 from J; bases not matched to a gene: 3. The germline V gene has CDR1 DFQATT and CDR2 SNEGSKA (reference sequence). The table lists this clonotype with many counts. Its antigen is unidentified. This sequence originates from a woman under 30 with Graves' hyperthyroidism. The chain is built from TRBV20-1 and TRBJ2-5, with 9 bases that match TRBD1. The sequenced sample consisted of blood. CDR3 residues: CSARDRVETQYF. DNA of the CDR3: TGCAGTGCCAGGGACAGGGTAGAGACCCAGTACTTC.